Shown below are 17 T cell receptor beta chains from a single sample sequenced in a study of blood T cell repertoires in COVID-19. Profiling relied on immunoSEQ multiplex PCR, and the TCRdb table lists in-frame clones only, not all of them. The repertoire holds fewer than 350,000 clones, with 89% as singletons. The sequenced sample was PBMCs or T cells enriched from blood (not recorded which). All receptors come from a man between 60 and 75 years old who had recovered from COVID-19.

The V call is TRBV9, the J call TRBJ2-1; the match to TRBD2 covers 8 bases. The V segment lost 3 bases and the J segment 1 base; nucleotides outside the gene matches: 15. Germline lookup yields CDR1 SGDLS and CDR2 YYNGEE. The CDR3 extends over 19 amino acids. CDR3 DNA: TGTGCCAGCAGCGGCGATCCGGGACTAGTTAGAGAATCCTACAATGAGCAGTTCTTC. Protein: CASSGDPGLVRESYNEQFF.

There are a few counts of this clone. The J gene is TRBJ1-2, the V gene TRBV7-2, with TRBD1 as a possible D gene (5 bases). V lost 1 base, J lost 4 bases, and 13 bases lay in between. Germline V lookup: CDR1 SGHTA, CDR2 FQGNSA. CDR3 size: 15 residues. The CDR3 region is CASSLVGGGIYGYTF. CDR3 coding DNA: TGTGCCAGCAGCTTAGTGGGGGGAGGAATCTATGGCTACACCTTC.

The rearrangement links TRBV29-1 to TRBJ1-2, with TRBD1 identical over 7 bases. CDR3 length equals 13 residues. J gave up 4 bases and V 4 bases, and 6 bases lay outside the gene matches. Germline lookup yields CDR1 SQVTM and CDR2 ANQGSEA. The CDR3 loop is CSVGMTGTYGYTF. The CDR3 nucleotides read TGCAGCGTTGGAATGACAGGGACCTATGGCTACACCTTC.

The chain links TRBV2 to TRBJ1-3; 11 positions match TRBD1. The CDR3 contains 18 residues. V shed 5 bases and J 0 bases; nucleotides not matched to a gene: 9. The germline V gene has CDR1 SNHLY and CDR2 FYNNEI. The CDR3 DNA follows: TGTGCCAGCAGTCCCCCAACCGGGACAGGGGGCTCTGGAAACACCATATATTTT. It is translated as CASSPPTGTGGSGNTIYF. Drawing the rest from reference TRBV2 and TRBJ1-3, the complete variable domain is EPEVTQTPSHQVTQMGQEVILRCVPISNHLYFYWYRQILGQKVEFLVSFYNNEISEKSEIFDDQFSVERPDGSNFTLKIRSTKLEDSAMYFCASSPPTGTGGSGNTIYFGEGSWLTVV.

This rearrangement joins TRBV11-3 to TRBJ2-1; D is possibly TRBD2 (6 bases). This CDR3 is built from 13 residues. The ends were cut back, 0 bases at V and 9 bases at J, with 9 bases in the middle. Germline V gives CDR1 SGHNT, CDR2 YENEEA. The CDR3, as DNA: TGTGCCAGCAGCTTAGAGGAGGGCAGTGAGCAGTTCTTC. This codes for CASSLEEGSEQFF. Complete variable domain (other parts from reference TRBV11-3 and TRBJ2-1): EAGVVQSPRYKIIEKKQPVAFWCNPISGHNTLYWYLQNLGQGPELLIRYENEEAVDDSQLPKDRFSAERLKGVDSTLKIQPAELGDSAVYLCASSLEEGSEQFFGPGTRLTVL.

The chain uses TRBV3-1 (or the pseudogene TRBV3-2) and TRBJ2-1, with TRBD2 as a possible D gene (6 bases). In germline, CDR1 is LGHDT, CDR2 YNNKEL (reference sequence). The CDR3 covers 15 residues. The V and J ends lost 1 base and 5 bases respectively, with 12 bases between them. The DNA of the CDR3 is TGTGCCAGCAGCCAAGCGGGCGGGACCCACAATGAGCAGTTCTTC. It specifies CASSQAGGTHNEQFF.

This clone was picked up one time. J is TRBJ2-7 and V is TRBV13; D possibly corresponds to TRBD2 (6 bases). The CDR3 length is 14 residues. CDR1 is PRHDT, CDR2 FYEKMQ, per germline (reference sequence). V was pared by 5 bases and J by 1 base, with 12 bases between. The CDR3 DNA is TGTGCCAGCAGCCGACCTGGGGGGTCCTACGAGCAGTACTTC. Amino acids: CASSRPGGSYEQYF.

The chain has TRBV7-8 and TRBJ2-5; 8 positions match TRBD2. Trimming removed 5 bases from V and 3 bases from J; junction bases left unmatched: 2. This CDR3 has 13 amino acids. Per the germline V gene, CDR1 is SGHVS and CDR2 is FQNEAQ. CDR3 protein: CASSRTSKETQYF. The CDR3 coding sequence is TGTGCCAGCAGCCGGACTAGCAAAGAGACCCAGTACTTC.

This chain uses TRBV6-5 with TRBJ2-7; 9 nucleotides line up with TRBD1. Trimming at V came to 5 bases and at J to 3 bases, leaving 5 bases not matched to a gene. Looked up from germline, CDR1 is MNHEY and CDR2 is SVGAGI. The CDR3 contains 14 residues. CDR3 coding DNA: TGTGCCAGCAGTCTTCGGACAGGGGACTACGAGCAGTACTTC. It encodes CASSLRTGDYEQYF.

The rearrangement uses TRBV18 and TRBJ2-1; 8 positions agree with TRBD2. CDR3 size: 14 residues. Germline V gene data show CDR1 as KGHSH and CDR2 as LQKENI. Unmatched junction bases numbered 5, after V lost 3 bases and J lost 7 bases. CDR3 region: CASSPPGGINEQFF. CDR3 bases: TGTGCCAGCTCACCGCCGGGGGGGATTAATGAGCAGTTCTTC.

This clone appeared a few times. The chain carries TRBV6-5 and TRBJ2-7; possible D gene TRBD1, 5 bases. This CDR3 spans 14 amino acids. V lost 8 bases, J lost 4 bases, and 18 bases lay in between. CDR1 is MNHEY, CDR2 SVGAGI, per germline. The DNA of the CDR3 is TGTGCCAGCGGGGCGGTTAGGCACTCATACGAGCAGTACTTC. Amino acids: CASGAVRHSYEQYF.

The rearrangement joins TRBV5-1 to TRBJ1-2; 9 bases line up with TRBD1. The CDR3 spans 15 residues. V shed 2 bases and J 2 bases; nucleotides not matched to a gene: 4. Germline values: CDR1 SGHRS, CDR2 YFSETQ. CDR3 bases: TGCGCCAGCAGCTTACCGGGACAGGGAAACTATGGCTACACCTTC. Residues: CASSLPGQGNYGYTF.

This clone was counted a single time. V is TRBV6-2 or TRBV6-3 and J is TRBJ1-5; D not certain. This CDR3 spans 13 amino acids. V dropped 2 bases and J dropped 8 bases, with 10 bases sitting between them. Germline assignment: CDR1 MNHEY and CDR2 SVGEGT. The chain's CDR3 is CASSYARGKPQHF. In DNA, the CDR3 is TGTGCCAGCAGTTACGCAAGAGGGAAGCCCCAGCATTTT.

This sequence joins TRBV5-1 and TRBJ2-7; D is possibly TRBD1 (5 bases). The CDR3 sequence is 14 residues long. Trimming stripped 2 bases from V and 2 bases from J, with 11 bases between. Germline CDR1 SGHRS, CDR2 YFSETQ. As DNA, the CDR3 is TGCGCCAGCAGCTTACGCGGACAACCCTACGAGCAGTACTTC. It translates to CASSLRGQPYEQYF.

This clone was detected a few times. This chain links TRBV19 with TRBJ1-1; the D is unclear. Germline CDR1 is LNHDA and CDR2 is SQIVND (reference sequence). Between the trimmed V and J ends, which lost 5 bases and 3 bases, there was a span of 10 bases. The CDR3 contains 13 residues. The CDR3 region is CASSSPVDTEAFF. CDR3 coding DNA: TGTGCCAGTAGTTCGCCGGTAGACACTGAAGCTTTCTTT. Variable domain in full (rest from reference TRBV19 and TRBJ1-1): DGGITQSPKYLFRKEGQNVTLSCEQNLNHDAMYWYRQDPGQGLRLIYYSQIVNDFQKGDIAEGYSVSREKKESFPLTVTSAQKNPTAFYLCASSSPVDTEAFFGQGTRLTVV.

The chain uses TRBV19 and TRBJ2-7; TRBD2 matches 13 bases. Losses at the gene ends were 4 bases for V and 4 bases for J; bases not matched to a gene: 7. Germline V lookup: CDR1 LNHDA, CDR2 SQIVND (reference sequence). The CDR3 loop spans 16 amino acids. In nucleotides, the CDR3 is TGTGCCAGTAGTAGACTAGCGGGAGGCCCTTCTTACGAGCAGTACTTC. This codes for CASSRLAGGPSYEQYF.

The CDR3 sequence is CASSGRTGGDSPLHF. The CDR3 DNA sequence: TGTGCCAGCAGTGGACGGACAGGGGGCGATTCACCCCTCCACTTT. J is TRBJ1-6 and V is TRBV2; 11 bases are shared with TRBD1. The CDR3 sequence is 15 residues long. The V gene end was trimmed by 4 bases and the J gene end by 8 bases; junction bases not matched to a gene: 4. Germline V gene sequence: CDR1 SNHLY, CDR2 FYNNEI.